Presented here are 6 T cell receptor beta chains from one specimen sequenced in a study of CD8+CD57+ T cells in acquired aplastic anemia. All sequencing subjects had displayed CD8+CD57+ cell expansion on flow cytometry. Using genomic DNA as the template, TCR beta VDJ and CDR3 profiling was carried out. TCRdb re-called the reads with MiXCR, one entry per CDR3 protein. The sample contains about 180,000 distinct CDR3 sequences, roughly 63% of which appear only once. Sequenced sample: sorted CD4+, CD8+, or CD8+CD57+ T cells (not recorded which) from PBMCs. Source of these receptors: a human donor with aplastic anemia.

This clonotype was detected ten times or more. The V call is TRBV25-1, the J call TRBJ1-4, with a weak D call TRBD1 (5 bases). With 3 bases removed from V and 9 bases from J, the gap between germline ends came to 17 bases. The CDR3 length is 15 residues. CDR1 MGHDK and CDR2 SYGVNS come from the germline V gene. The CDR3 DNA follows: TGTGCCAGCAGTGACTCTCGGGGGGAGGGGAAAAAACTGTTTTTT. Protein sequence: CASSDSRGEGKKLFF.

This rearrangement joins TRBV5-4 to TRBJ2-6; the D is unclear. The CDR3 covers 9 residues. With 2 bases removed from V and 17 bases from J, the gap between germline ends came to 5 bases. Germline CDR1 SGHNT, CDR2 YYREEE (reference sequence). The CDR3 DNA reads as TGTGCCAGCAGCTTTGCCGTGACTTTC. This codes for CASSFAVTF.

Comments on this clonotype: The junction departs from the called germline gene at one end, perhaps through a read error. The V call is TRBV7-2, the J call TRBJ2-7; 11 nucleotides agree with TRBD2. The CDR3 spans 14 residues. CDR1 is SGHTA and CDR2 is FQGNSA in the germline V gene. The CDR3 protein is CASSSLAGGCEQYF. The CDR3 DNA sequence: TGTGCCAGTAGCTCCCTAGCGGGGGGCTGCGAGCAGTACTTC. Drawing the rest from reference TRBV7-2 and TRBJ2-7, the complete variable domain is GAGVSQSPSNKVTEKGKDVELRCDPISGHTALYWYRQSLGQGLEFLIYFQGNSAPDKSGLPSDRFSAERTGGSVSTLTIQRTQQEDSAVYLCASSSLAGGCEQYFGPGTRLTVT.

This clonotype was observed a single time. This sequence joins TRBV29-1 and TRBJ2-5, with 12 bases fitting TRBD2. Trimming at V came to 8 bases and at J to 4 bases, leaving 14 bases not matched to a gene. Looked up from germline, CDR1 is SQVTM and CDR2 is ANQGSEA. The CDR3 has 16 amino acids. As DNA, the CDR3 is TGCAGCTTAGGTCGTCGACTAGCGGGGGAAGGAGAGACCCAGTACTTC. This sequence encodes CSLGRRLAGEGETQYF.

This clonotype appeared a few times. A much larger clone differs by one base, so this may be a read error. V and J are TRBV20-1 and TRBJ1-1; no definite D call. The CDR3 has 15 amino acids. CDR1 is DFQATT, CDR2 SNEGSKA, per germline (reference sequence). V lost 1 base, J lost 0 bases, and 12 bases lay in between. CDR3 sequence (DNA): TGCAGTGCTAGAGCCGGGAAGTATATGAACACTGAAGCTTTCTTT. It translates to CSARAGKYMNTEAFF.

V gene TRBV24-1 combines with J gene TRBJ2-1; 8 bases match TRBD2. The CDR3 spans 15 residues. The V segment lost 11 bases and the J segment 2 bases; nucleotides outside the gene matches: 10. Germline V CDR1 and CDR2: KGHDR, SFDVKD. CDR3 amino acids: CASSVGLGPYNEQFF. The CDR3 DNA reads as TGTGCCAGCAGCGTGGGACTAGGGCCCTACAATGAGCAGTTCTTC.